Following are 13 T cell receptor beta chains from one sample sequenced in a study of regulatory T cells in long-lasting Graves disease. For TCR beta, libraries came from iRepertoire HTBI primers and Arm-PCR of CDR3 regions. TCRdb called the multiplex PCR reads again in MiXCR, with one record for every CDR3 protein. This sample carries 350,000 to 550,000 distinct CDR3 sequences, 13% to 15% of them seen once, and the ten largest clones take approximately 15%. The time point: newly diagnosed GD, antithyroid drugs for less than 3 months. Extracted RNA from PBMCs served as the source of the TCR library. This sample was also put to use in a study of T cells in Graves' hyperthyroidism and ophthalmopathy.

Sequenced material: peripheral blood mononuclear cells (PBMCs), taken at new diagnosis, from a patient treated with antithyroid drugs. The receptors were sampled from a woman between 50 and 59 years old with Graves disease.

This clonotype has a count of ten or more. The genes are TRBV7-9 and TRBJ2-1; 8 positions agree with TRBD2. The length of the CDR3 is 16 residues. Trimming took 5 bases from V and 6 from J; bases not matched to a gene: 12. Per germline, CDR1 SEHNR and CDR2 FQNEAQ (reference sequence). The CDR3 loop reads CASSAPGLAFVNEQFF. CDR3 in DNA: TGTGCCAGCAGCGCCCCCGGACTAGCATTCGTCAATGAGCAGTTCTTC.

This clonotype appeared many times. The J gene is TRBJ1-1, the V gene TRBV30; D is perhaps TRBD1 (6 bases). The germline V gene has CDR1 GTSNPN and CDR2 SVGIG (reference sequence). V was shortened by 8 bases and J by 5 bases, with 21 bases between the two germline ends. The CDR3 is 14 residues long. The CDR3 is CAHSGGAYRTEAFF. CDR3 in DNA: TGTGCCCACTCCGGGGGCGCGTATAGGACTGAAGCTTTCTTT. The complete variable domain, with remaining parts taken from reference TRBV30 and TRBJ1-1, reads SQTIHQWPATLVQPVGSPLSLECTVEGTSNPNLYWYRQAAGRGLQLLFYSVGIGQISSEVPQNLSASRPQDRQFILSSKKLLLSDSGFYLCAHSGGAYRTEAFFGQGTRLTVV.

This clonotype has at least ten counts. V and J are TRBV9 and TRBJ2-1, with D tentatively TRBD2 (6 bases). The CDR3 is 18 residues long. Per the germline V gene, CDR1 is SGDLS and CDR2 is YYNGEE. Trimming cost V 0 bases and J 2 bases, with 18 bases left between them. The CDR3 nucleotides are TGTGCCAGCAGCGTAGCGGGGGATGTTTTGGAGGCCTACAATGAGCAGTTCTTC. Translated: CASSVAGDVLEAYNEQFF.

This clonotype was detected a few times. A much bigger clone sits one base away, suggesting this may be a read error. The chain couples TRBV7-3 to TRBJ2-3; weak D call: TRBD1 (6 bases). Between the trimmed V and J ends, which lost 6 bases and 0 bases, there was a span of 10 bases. Germline values: CDR1 SGHTA, CDR2 FQGTGA. The CDR3 spans 14 residues. The CDR3 sequence: CASSSDSSTDTQYF. CDR3 DNA: TGTGCCAGCAGTTCGGACAGTAGCACAGATACGCAGTATTTT.

This clonotype occurred many times. This chain links TRBV28 with TRBJ2-7; 9 nucleotides line up with TRBD1. The CDR3 has 18 residues. Trimming cost V 4 bases and J 2 bases; bases outside gene matches: 15. Germline CDR1 MDHEN, CDR2 SYDVKM. In DNA, the CDR3 is TGTGCCAGCAGTTCGATTCCGGGACAGGGTGATAACCCCTACGAGCAGTACTTC. This sequence encodes CASSSIPGQGDNPYEQYF.

Concerning this clonotype itself: A much more abundant neighbour one base away suggests this may be a read error. The CDR3 nucleotides read TGCAGCGTTACGACCCCGGGGGGGACCCAGTACTTC. This sequence encodes CSVTTPGGTQYF. The chain uses TRBV29-1 and TRBJ2-5; the match to TRBD2 covers 7 bases. V lost 5 bases, J lost 7 bases, and 7 bases stayed unmatched. The CDR3 has 12 residues. The V gene's germline CDR1 is SQVTM and CDR2 ANQGSEA.

The table lists this clonotype with many counts. The chain couples TRBV7-2 to TRBJ2-1; D unresolved. The CDR3 has 12 residues. The germline V and J ends were trimmed by 8 bases and 3 bases, with 8 bases remaining between them. In germline, CDR1 is SGHTA, CDR2 FQGNSA. DNA for the CDR3: TGTGCCAGCGGAGAGGACTACAATGAGCAGTTCTTC. Translated, it gives CASGEDYNEQFF.

Ten or more counts support this clonotype. The chain employs TRBV6-2 or TRBV6-3 and TRBJ2-5, with 10 bases that match TRBD2. Germline CDR1 MNHEY, CDR2 SVGEGT. The CDR3 runs to 12 residues. After removal of 7 bases from V and 5 bases from J, the junction contained 1 base not matched to a gene. The chain's CDR3 is CASKTSGETQYF. The CDR3 DNA is TGTGCCAGCAAGACTAGCGGGGAGACCCAGTACTTC.

The sample holds a few counts of this clonotype. This chain connects TRBV7-2 to TRBJ2-1; 9 bases map to TRBD1. The J segment lost 4 bases and the V segment lost 4 bases, leaving 11 bases of the junction unmatched. Germline assignment: CDR1 SGHTA and CDR2 FQGNSA. This CDR3 has 17 amino acids. CDR3 DNA: TGTGCCAGCAGCTCGCTCGGCGGGGACAGGGAGTACAATGAGCAGTTCTTC. Encoded protein: CASSSLGGDREYNEQFF.

The sample holds a few counts of this clonotype. The chain links TRBV5-1 to TRBJ2-3; 9 bases map to TRBD1. After removal of 3 bases from V and 0 bases from J, the junction contained 8 bases not matched to a gene. Germline CDR1 is SGHRS and CDR2 is YFSETQ. This CDR3 has 17 amino acids. The CDR3 DNA follows: TGCGCCAGCAGCTACACTACCGGGACAGGGAGCACAGATACGCAGTATTTT. Translated: CASSYTTGTGSTDTQYF. The whole variable domain, filled in from reference TRBV5-1 and TRBJ2-3, reads KAGVTQTPRYLIKTRGQQVTLSCSPISGHRSVSWYQQTPGQGLQFLFEYFSETQRNKGNFPGRFSGRQFSNSRSEMNVSTLELGDSALYLCASSYTTGTGSTDTQYFGPGTRLTVL.

CDR3 sequence: CASSYPEDNSPLHF. Here the CDR3 DNA reads TGTGCCAGCAGCTATCCAGAGGATAATTCACCCCTCCACTTT. V and J are TRBV6-2 or TRBV6-3 and TRBJ1-6, with D unresolved. With 6 bases removed from V and 5 bases from J, the gap between germline ends came to 11 bases. Germline V lookup: CDR1 MNHEY, CDR2 SVGEGT. This CDR3 is built from 14 residues.

This clonotype has at least ten counts. The chain employs TRBV2 and TRBJ1-2; D ambiguous. Germline CDR1 and CDR2: SNHLY and FYNNEI. CDR3 length: 12 amino acids. Trimming stripped 9 bases from V and 4 bases from J, with 12 bases between. The CDR3 DNA follows: TGTGCCAGTCAATCAAGTACCTATGGCTACACCTTC. This encodes CASQSSTYGYTF.

This clonotype came up a few times. The gene calls are TRBV7-2 and TRBJ2-2; D gene uncertain. CDR3 length: 15 residues. Trimming shortened V by 5 bases and J by 4 bases, and 14 bases separated the two germline ends. The germline CDR1 and CDR2 sequences are SGHTA and FQGNSA. CDR3 protein: CASSLSPWGTGELFF. DNA for the CDR3: TGTGCCAGCAGCCTAAGCCCCTGGGGCACCGGGGAGCTGTTTTTT.